Listed here is a single TCR beta chain. Its matching antigen is unknown. Germline values: CDR1 SGHRS, CDR2 YFSETQ. The CDR3 is made up of 15 amino acids. J was trimmed by 0 bases and V by 4 bases; bases with no gene match: 4. This sample is drawn from a study of cytomegalovirus exposure and HLA in healthy donors. Study-wide results and caveats: Listed as cytomegalovirus-associated were 150 or so TCR beta chains. Confirmation was obtained in vitro that a few CMV-associated chains are specific for CMV antigens.

Here immunoSEQ multiplex PCR was the method, and the copy in TCRdb shows in-frame clones only, minus some. The table includes 150,000 to 200,000 clones, roughly 86% detected once. The donors were members of the roughly 120-subject validation cohort (separate from the approximately 670-subject first cohort). The sequencing input was PBMCs. The receptor was derived from a young man in good health and CMV-seropositive. J is TRBJ1-1 and V is TRBV5-1, with 9 positions matching TRBD1. The CDR3 sequence: CASSIGQGMNTEAFF. The CDR3 bases are TGCGCCAGCAGCATAGGACAGGGGATGAACACTGAAGCTTTCTTT.